A single sample is the source of the 29 T cell receptor beta chains below, sequenced in a study of blood T cell repertoires in COVID-19. Sequencing used immunoSEQ multiplex PCR; TCRdb keeps in-frame clones, though not all of them. The sample comprises over 120,000 clones, about 89% of which are singletons, and 2.5% to 3% rests with the top ten. The material sequenced was peripheral blood. Receptors originate from a man in his sixties with active or convalescent COVID-19.

V is TRBV24-1 and J is TRBJ2-5, with a tentative D call TRBD1 (6 bases). CDR1 and CDR2 (germline): KGHDR, SFDVKD. V lost 0 bases and J 5 bases, leaving 12 bases between the germline ends. This CDR3 region has 15 residues. The CDR3 protein is CATSDLVRGWETQYF. The CDR3 DNA sequence: TGTGCCACCAGTGATTTGGTCAGGGGATGGGAGACCCAGTACTTC.

V gene TRBV3-1 (or the pseudogene TRBV3-2) combines with J gene TRBJ2-7; D not resolved. CDR3 length equals 13 residues. In germline, CDR1 is LGHDT, CDR2 YNNKEL (reference sequence). The V and J ends lost 5 bases and 3 bases respectively, with 11 bases between them. The CDR3 sequence is CASSSERSYEQYF. CDR3 nucleotide sequence: TGTGCCAGCAGCTCGGAGAGGAGCTACGAGCAGTACTTC.

The gene calls are TRBV3-1 (or the pseudogene TRBV3-2) and TRBJ2-1, with 14 bases matching TRBD2. After removal of 4 bases from V and 3 bases from J, the junction contained 2 bases not matched to a gene. This CDR3 contains 16 residues. Germline-derived CDR1 and CDR2 are LGHDT and YNNKEL (reference sequence). The CDR3 nucleotides are TGTGCCAGCAGCCGGGGGACTAGCGGGGGCTACAATGAGCAGTTCTTC. This encodes CASSRGTSGGYNEQFF.

The rearrangement joins TRBV19 to TRBJ1-6, with 11 nucleotides matching TRBD1. The CDR3 is made up of 14 amino acids. Germline V lookup: CDR1 LNHDA, CDR2 SQIVND (reference sequence). Trimming took 4 bases from V and 10 from J; bases not matched to a gene: 3. The CDR3 protein is CASSTGTGGSPLHF. The DNA of the CDR3 is TGTGCCAGTAGTACTGGGACAGGGGGATCACCCCTCCACTTT. Together with reference TRBV19 and TRBJ1-6, the CDR3 gives the full variable domain: DGGITQSPKYLFRKEGQNVTLSCEQNLNHDAMYWYRQDPGQGLRLIYYSQIVNDFQKGDIAEGYSVSREKKESFPLTVTSAQKNPTAFYLCASSTGTGGSPLHFGNGTRLTVT.

The chain links TRBV28 to TRBJ2-2, with 11 nucleotides matching TRBD1. Germline V CDR1 and CDR2: MDHEN, SYDVKM. The CDR3 length is 16 residues. V gave up 4 bases and J gave up 5 bases; unmatched junction bases: 6. The CDR3 sequence is CASSSWTGGATGELFF. The CDR3 coding sequence is TGTGCCAGCAGTTCTTGGACAGGGGGCGCAACCGGGGAGCTGTTTTTT.

The V gene is TRBV27, the J gene TRBJ2-2, with 10 nucleotides matching TRBD2. With 2 bases clipped from V and 4 bases from J, the junction kept 4 bases outside the gene matches. The CDR3 is 16 amino acids. The germline V gene has CDR1 MNHEY and CDR2 SMNVEV (reference sequence). The CDR3 spells CASSLTAGGRTGELFF. The CDR3 DNA sequence: TGTGCCAGCAGTTTAACAGCGGGAGGGCGCACCGGGGAGCTGTTTTTT.

The chain has TRBV4-2 and TRBJ2-5, with a tentative D call TRBD2 (6 bases). CDR3 length equals 14 residues. Germline values: CDR1 LGHNA, CDR2 YNFKEQ. V was pared by 1 base and J by 4 bases, with 10 bases between. The CDR3 region has the DNA TGTGCCAGCAGCCAAGGACTAGAAATAGAGACCCAGTACTTC. This encodes CASSQGLEIETQYF.

This clone was counted a few times. This chain links TRBV2 with TRBJ2-1; tentative D call: TRBD2 (6 bases). This CDR3 spans 13 amino acids. Germline CDR1 reads SNHLY; CDR2 reads FYNNEI. The V end lost 3 bases, the J end lost 8 bases, and 11 bases lay between the germline ends. CDR3 amino acids: CASSEGPGDEQFF. The CDR3 region has the DNA TGTGCCAGCAGTGAGGGCCCGGGGGATGAGCAGTTCTTC.

This clone is a singleton in its sample. The rearrangement uses TRBV30 and TRBJ1-6, with 9 bases that match TRBD1. This CDR3 region has 12 residues. Germline loops: CDR1 GTSNPN, CDR2 SVGIG (reference sequence). CDR3 bases: TGTGGTACAGGGGGCGGATATTCACCCCTCCACTTT. Its translation is CGTGGGYSPLHF.

The V gene is TRBV19, the J gene TRBJ1-1; possible D gene TRBD1, 5 bases. The CDR3 spans 14 residues. V lost 6 bases and J lost 4, with 15 bases in between. Germline values: CDR1 LNHDA, CDR2 SQIVND (reference sequence). CDR3 bases: TGTGCCAGTAGACCGGTCGACAGCTTCACTGAAGCTTTCTTT. Translated: CASRPVDSFTEAFF. Complete variable domain (other parts from reference TRBV19 and TRBJ1-1): DGGITQSPKYLFRKEGQNVTLSCEQNLNHDAMYWYRQDPGQGLRLIYYSQIVNDFQKGDIAEGYSVSREKKESFPLTVTSAQKNPTAFYLCASRPVDSFTEAFFGQGTRLTVV.

The rearrangement links TRBV28 to TRBJ2-3, with TRBD1 as a possible D gene (7 bases). The V gene lost 7 bases and the J gene lost 2 bases, with 22 bases spanning the gap. Germline CDR1 is MDHEN and CDR2 is SYDVKM. The length of the CDR3 is 17 residues. This chain's CDR3 is CASNRPGGSGPTDTQYF. CDR3 nucleotides: TGTGCCAGCAACAGGCCAGGGGGGAGTGGCCCCACAGATACGCAGTATTTT. Full variable domain (outside the CDR3, taken from reference TRBV28 and TRBJ2-3): DVKVTQSSRYLVKRTGEKVFLECVQDMDHENMFWYRQDPGLGLRLIYFSYDVKMKEKGDIPEGYSVSREKKERFSLILESASTNQTSMYLCASNRPGGSGPTDTQYFGPGTRLTVL.

This chain links TRBV10-3 with TRBJ1-2, with D hard to call. The V gene lost 2 bases and the J gene lost 2 bases, with 6 bases spanning the gap. The germline V gene encodes CDR1 ENHRY and CDR2 SYGVKD. CDR3 length: 13 residues. The CDR3 bases are TGTGCCATCAGTGAGAGCGGAAACTATGGCTACACCTTC. As protein: CAISESGNYGYTF.

The chain couples TRBV5-6 to TRBJ2-7; D possibly corresponds to TRBD2 (5 bases). V shed 0 bases and J shed 0 bases, with 13 bases lying between them. From germline, CDR1 is SGHDT and CDR2 YYEEEE. CDR3 length equals 16 residues. The CDR3 sequence: CASSLGQAASSYEQYF. For the CDR3, the DNA is TGTGCCAGCAGCTTGGGACAAGCGGCGAGCTCCTACGAGCAGTACTTC.

In its sample, this clone was seen a few times. The chain joins TRBV10-1 to TRBJ1-1; 9 nucleotides match TRBD1. V was clipped by 4 bases and J by 6 bases; unmatched bases: 6. The CDR3 is made up of 14 amino acids. Per germline, CDR1 WNHNN and CDR2 SYGVQD (reference sequence). CDR3: CASSVGTGSSEAFF. In DNA form, the CDR3 reads TGCGCCAGCAGTGTAGGGACAGGGTCCTCTGAAGCTTTCTTT.

This clone was observed once. V is TRBV28 and J is TRBJ1-1, with a weak D call TRBD1 (5 bases). The V end was cut by 4 bases, the J end by 5 bases, with 17 bases between. The CDR3 loop spans 15 amino acids. The germline gives CDR1 MDHEN, CDR2 SYDVKM. The CDR3 region has the DNA TGTGCCAGCAGTTCATGGACGGGGGGAGGGACTGAAGCTTTCTTT. This translates into CASSSWTGGGTEAFF. The full variable domain, in which reference TRBV28 and TRBJ1-1 provide the parts outside the CDR3, is DVKVTQSSRYLVKRTGEKVFLECVQDMDHENMFWYRQDPGLGLRLIYFSYDVKMKEKGDIPEGYSVSREKKERFSLILESASTNQTSMYLCASSSWTGGGTEAFFGQGTRLTVV.

The chain links TRBV7-5 to TRBJ2-1; TRBD1, the table's D call, was not compared with the DNA. TRBV7-5 is tagged as a pseudogene. The CDR3 totals 16 residues. The CDR3 loop is CVRSLASTGHYNEQFF. As DNA, the CDR3 is TGTGTCAGAAGCTTAGCGTCGACAGGGCACTACAATGAGCAGTTCTTC.

CDR3 sequence reads: CASSFRGTSGYNEQFF. The CDR3 region has the DNA TGTGCCAGCAGTTTCAGGGGGACTAGCGGGTACAATGAGCAGTTCTTC. J is TRBJ2-1 and V is TRBV27, with 12 bases aligning to TRBD2. CDR1 and CDR2 (germline): MNHEY, SMNVEV (reference sequence). Trimming at V came to 3 bases and at J to 4 bases, leaving 4 bases not matched to a gene. This CDR3 has 16 amino acids.

The genes are TRBV28 and TRBJ2-2; D unclear. V was trimmed by 2 bases and J by 3 bases, leaving 7 bases between them. The CDR3 sequence is 14 residues long. Germline values: CDR1 MDHEN, CDR2 SYDVKM. In DNA form, the CDR3 reads TGTGCCAGCAGTTTAGGAGAGTACACCGGGGAGCTGTTTTTT. Its protein is CASSLGEYTGELFF. Complete variable domain (other parts from reference TRBV28 and TRBJ2-2): DVKVTQSSRYLVKRTGEKVFLECVQDMDHENMFWYRQDPGLGLRLIYFSYDVKMKEKGDIPEGYSVSREKKERFSLILESASTNQTSMYLCASSLGEYTGELFFGEGSRLTVL.

V usage is TRBV19 and J usage is TRBJ2-2; 13 nucleotides align to TRBD2. V lost 6 bases and J lost 4; bases outside the gene matches: 20. Germline CDR1 reads LNHDA; CDR2 reads SQIVND (reference sequence). This CDR3 comprises 21 residues. CDR3 region: CASSDIRGLAGVRSITGELFF. In DNA form, the CDR3 reads TGTGCCAGTAGCGACATAAGAGGACTAGCGGGAGTCCGGTCGATCACCGGGGAGCTGTTTTTT.

The genes are TRBV2 and TRBJ2-7; D possibly corresponds to TRBD2 (5 bases). The CDR3 loop spans 15 amino acids. Germline assignment: CDR1 SNHLY and CDR2 FYNNEI. With 7 bases removed from V and 0 bases from J, the gap between germline ends came to 16 bases. The CDR3 region has the DNA TGTGCCAGCACGGGATCTTGGGCCTACTCCTACGAGCAGTACTTC. It is translated as CASTGSWAYSYEQYF. Combining the CDR3 with reference TRBV2 and TRBJ2-7 gives the whole variable domain EPEVTQTPSHQVTQMGQEVILRCVPISNHLYFYWYRQILGQKVEFLVSFYNNEISEKSEIFDDQFSVERPDGSNFTLKIRSTKLEDSAMYFCASTGSWAYSYEQYFGPGTRLTVT.

As DNA, the CDR3 is TGTGCCAGCAGTATAGGACAGGTGTATGGCTACACCTTC. Protein: CASSIGQVYGYTF. V and J are TRBV28 and TRBJ1-2; 7 bases fit TRBD1. This CDR3 spans 13 amino acids. Germline values: CDR1 MDHEN, CDR2 SYDVKM. V was pared by 5 bases and J by 5 bases, with 5 bases of the junction left unmatched.

This clone was seen just once. This chain joins TRBV29-1 and TRBJ2-1, with D unresolved. The CDR3 is 12 residues long. The V and J ends lost 7 bases and 3 bases respectively, with 10 bases between them. Germline CDR1 reads SQVTM; CDR2 reads ANQGSEA. This CDR3 reads CSAGSVYNEQFF. The CDR3 coding sequence is TGCAGCGCCGGGTCGGTCTACAATGAGCAGTTCTTC.

This clone appeared a single time. The chain recombines TRBV6-2 or TRBV6-3 with TRBJ1-1; TRBD1 matches 8 bases. Germline CDR1 and CDR2: MNHEY and SVGEGT. The CDR3 contains 14 residues. V lost 5 bases, J lost 3 bases, and 5 bases stayed unmatched. This chain's CDR3 is CASSPGTGYTEAFF. DNA for the CDR3: TGTGCCAGCAGTCCCGGGACAGGTTACACTGAAGCTTTCTTT.

The J gene is TRBJ1-6, the V gene TRBV20-1, with TRBD1 identical over 7 bases. The CDR3 loop spans 11 amino acids. The V gene's germline CDR1 is DFQATT and CDR2 SNEGSKA (reference sequence). The V gene end was trimmed by 5 bases and the J gene end by 14 bases; junction bases not matched to a gene: 6. Here the CDR3 DNA reads TGCAGTGCTGGACTGGACAGGACCCTCCACTTT. It codes for CSAGLDRTLHF.

The rearrangement uses TRBV12-3 or TRBV12-4 and TRBJ1-3, with D perhaps TRBD1 (5 bases). CDR3 length: 13 amino acids. V was clipped by 7 bases and J by 0 bases, with 7 bases between them. As DNA, the CDR3 is TGTGCCAGCACCAGGGCCTCTGGAAACACCATATATTTT. Residues: CASTRASGNTIYF.

The V call is TRBV21-1, the J call TRBJ1-4; the DNA was not compared with TRBD1, the D call given in the table. TRBV21-1 counts as a pseudogene. The CDR3 is 17 amino acids. The CDR3 nucleotides are TGTGCCAGCAGCACAACCAAACAGGAGATACTTGGAGAAAAACTGTTTTTT. As protein: CASSTTKQEILGEKLFF.

V and J are TRBV11-2 and TRBJ1-2, with a weak D call TRBD1 (5 bases). Trimming took 5 bases from V and 5 from J, leaving 18 bases between them. Germline V gene lookup returns CDR1 SGHAT and CDR2 FQNNGV. The CDR3 length is 15 residues. The CDR3 DNA reads TGTGCCAGCAGCACCCCTCGGGGGAGAAGTTATGGCTACACCTTC. This sequence encodes CASSTPRGRSYGYTF.

The chain employs TRBV30 and TRBJ2-1; 8 bases are a match to TRBD2. The CDR3 is 13 residues long. Germline lookup yields CDR1 GTSNPN and CDR2 SVGIG (reference sequence). The V gene end was trimmed by 4 bases and the J gene end by 7 bases; junction bases not matched to a gene: 6. The CDR3 DNA reads TGTGCCTGGAATAGCGGGACCGAGAATGAGCAGTTCTTC. As protein: CAWNSGTENEQFF.

The V and J genes are TRBV7-8 and TRBJ1-1; no clear D. Germline V gene data show CDR1 as SGHVS and CDR2 as FQNEAQ. This CDR3 is built from 14 residues. V gave up 1 base and J gave up 3 bases, with 9 bases separating them. This CDR3 is CASSLGFSDTEAFF. DNA for the CDR3: TGTGCCAGCAGCTTAGGGTTTTCGGACACTGAAGCTTTCTTT.